This T cell receptor (beta chain) derives from a study of cytomegalovirus exposure and HLA in healthy donors. Looked up from germline, CDR1 is MNHEY and CDR2 is SVGAGI. The CDR3 is made up of 14 amino acids. With V trimmed by 5 bases and J by 4 bases, 4 bases remained unmatched. The study ran its PCR with 60 Vbeta and 13 Jbeta primers. Only in-frame clones appear in the TCRdb table, and some are missing; sequencing was by immunoSEQ multiplex PCR. The sample consists of 150,000 to 200,000 clones, around 78% of them appearing once. The specimen was PBMCs. J is TRBJ2-5 and V is TRBV6-5; 10 nucleotides match TRBD2. This receptor was identified in a woman aged 25 to 39 in good health and CMV-seropositive. The CDR3 here is CASSVAGGLETQYF. DNA of the CDR3: TGTGCCAGCAGTGTAGCGGGGGGATTAGAGACCCAGTACTTC.